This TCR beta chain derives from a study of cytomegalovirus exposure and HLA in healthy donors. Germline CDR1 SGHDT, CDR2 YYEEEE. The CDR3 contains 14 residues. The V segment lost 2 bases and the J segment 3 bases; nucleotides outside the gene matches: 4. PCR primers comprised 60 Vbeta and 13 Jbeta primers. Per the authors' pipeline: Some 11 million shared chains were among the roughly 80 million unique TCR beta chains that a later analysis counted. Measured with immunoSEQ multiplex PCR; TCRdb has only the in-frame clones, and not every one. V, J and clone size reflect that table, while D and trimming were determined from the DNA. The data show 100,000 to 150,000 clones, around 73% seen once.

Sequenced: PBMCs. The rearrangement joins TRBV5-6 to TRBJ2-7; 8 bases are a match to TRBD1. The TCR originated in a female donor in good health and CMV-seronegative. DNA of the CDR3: TGTGCCAGCAGCTTAGCCGGGACAGGCTACGAGCAGTACTTC. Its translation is CASSLAGTGYEQYF.